These T cell receptor beta chains were read from a single sample in a study of spatial heterogeneity in lung cancer. TCRdb fed the 5' RACE reads into MiXCR, producing one record per CDR3 protein. The data hold around 32,000 distinct CDR3 sequences, with around 9.3% observed a single time. The source was PBMCs, collected at follow-up. The receptors derive from a female donor with early-stage non-small cell lung cancer. CDR3s leave out the opening cysteine and the closing phenylalanine or tryptophan. Fields, in order: CDR3 protein, J gene, V gene.

cdr3_aa: SAISGTHEQY
j_call: TRBJ2-7
v_call: TRBV29-1

cdr3_aa: ASTDRVTEAF
j_call: TRBJ1-1
v_call: TRBV28

cdr3_aa: ASSQDNAEGTEAF
j_call: TRBJ1-1
v_call: TRBV4-3

cdr3_aa: ASSQVSGGLTDTQY
j_call: TRBJ2-3
v_call: TRBV4-3

cdr3_aa: SVFWRGVYNEQF
j_call: TRBJ2-1
v_call: TRBV29-1

cdr3_aa: ASSLGQGVQPQH
j_call: TRBJ1-5
v_call: TRBV5-1

cdr3_aa: AGREEGSGANVLT
j_call: TRBJ2-6
v_call: TRBV7-6

cdr3_aa: ASSLSMGRTDTQY
j_call: TRBJ2-3
v_call: TRBV7-6

cdr3_aa: ATSPGYETQY
j_call: TRBJ2-5
v_call: TRBV2

cdr3_aa: SAEGGNYGYT
j_call: TRBJ1-2
v_call: TRBV20-1

cdr3_aa: ASSFRAWVDTEAF
j_call: TRBJ1-1
v_call: TRBV28

cdr3_aa: ASSTGGLTGELF
j_call: TRBJ2-2
v_call: TRBV19

cdr3_aa: ASSVRDRNTGELF
j_call: TRBJ2-2
v_call: TRBV6-1

cdr3_aa: ASSRTGKTNTEAF
j_call: TRBJ1-1
v_call: TRBV12-3/TRBV12-4

cdr3_aa: ASSVGGLTNTGELF
j_call: TRBJ2-2
v_call: TRBV9

cdr3_aa: ASSQGRQGNQPQH
j_call: TRBJ1-5
v_call: TRBV3-1

cdr3_aa: ASSVTGDQPQH
j_call: TRBJ1-5
v_call: TRBV19

cdr3_aa: ASSGVGDTQY
j_call: TRBJ2-3
v_call: TRBV9

cdr3_aa: ASSSLVGARFGYT
j_call: TRBJ1-2
v_call: TRBV28

cdr3_aa: ASSLGASPTTDTQY
j_call: TRBJ2-3
v_call: TRBV5-8

cdr3_aa: ASSQGQRTDTQY
j_call: TRBJ2-3
v_call: TRBV4-1

cdr3_aa: ASSLNSYNSPLH
j_call: TRBJ1-6
v_call: TRBV2

cdr3_aa: ASSLALGTEAF
j_call: TRBJ1-1
v_call: TRBV12-3/TRBV12-4

cdr3_aa: ASSQDVQVGAF
j_call: TRBJ1-1
v_call: TRBV3-1

cdr3_aa: ASSKRETGGTSGANVLT
j_call: TRBJ2-6
v_call: TRBV9

cdr3_aa: ASSLGRQGYEQY
j_call: TRBJ2-7
v_call: TRBV7-8

cdr3_aa: ASTLGATDTQY
j_call: TRBJ2-3
v_call: TRBV14

cdr3_aa: ASSLRLTTDTQY
j_call: TRBJ2-3
v_call: TRBV7-8

cdr3_aa: ASSLPGPSGANVLT
j_call: TRBJ2-6
v_call: TRBV5-1

cdr3_aa: ASSLDRGFEKLF
j_call: TRBJ1-4
v_call: TRBV5-5

cdr3_aa: ASSFDETQY
j_call: TRBJ2-5
v_call: TRBV5-1

cdr3_aa: ASRPQVRDTEAF
j_call: TRBJ1-1
v_call: TRBV6-6

cdr3_aa: ASSFADGLYEQY
j_call: TRBJ2-7
v_call: TRBV5-5

cdr3_aa: ASSSTWGSSGANVLT
j_call: TRBJ2-6
v_call: TRBV28

cdr3_aa: ASSPGTSDTQY
j_call: TRBJ2-3
v_call: TRBV18

cdr3_aa: ASSSDPPGRGLWLEQF
j_call: TRBJ2-1
v_call: TRBV7-2

cdr3_aa: ASSYSSPLGATSYEQY
j_call: TRBJ2-7
v_call: TRBV6-5

cdr3_aa: SAGLAGAPGTQY
j_call: TRBJ2-3
v_call: TRBV20-1

cdr3_aa: ASSFSASPLH
j_call: TRBJ1-6
v_call: TRBV28

cdr3_aa: ASSPQRGPYNEQF
j_call: TRBJ2-1
v_call: TRBV7-2